This is a list of T cell receptor beta chains from one sample in a study of shared clonotypes between healthy human individuals. Libraries were prepared by immunoSEQ multiplex PCR; TCRdb keeps only in-frame clonotypes and omits some of them. The sample records under 750,000 clones, about two thirds being singletons. Sequenced input: memory CD4+ T cells sorted from blood. These receptors all stem from a young woman in good health. Each CDR3 is given with its conserved first and last residue. The D gene is left open where the match is weak. The size of a clone is reported for some rows only, either as once, few or many, or as a class for expanded clones.

TRBV7-9,-,TRBJ1-1,-,CASSLTQTNTEAFF,TGTGCCAGCAGCTTAACGCAAACTAACACTGAAGCTTTCTTT
TRBV2,many,TRBJ2-3,-,CASSEVGSRTAFTQYF,TGTGCCAGCAGTGAAGTCGGCTCAAGGACGGCGTTCACGCAGTATTTT
TRBV6-5,-,TRBJ2-6,-,CASSSLLSGANVLTF,TGTGCCAGCAGTTCACTGCTCTCTGGGGCCAACGTCCTGACTTTC
TRBV29-1,-,TRBJ2-7,-,CSVRQGTNSYEQYF,TGCAGCGTACGCCAGGGAACGAACTCCTACGAGCAGTACTTC
TRBV7-2,-,TRBJ1-5,TRBD1,CASSLERGLHQPQHF,TGTGCCAGCAGCTTAGAGAGGGGGCTCCATCAGCCCCAGCATTTT
TRBV18,many,TRBJ1-4,-,CASSPGGGEKLFF,TGTGCCAGCTCACCGGGCGGAGGTGAAAAACTGTTTTTT
TRBV27,-,TRBJ1-3,-,CASSPGTAGNTIYF,TGTGCCAGCAGTCCTGGGACGGCTGGAAACACCATATATTTT
TRBV5-1,-,TRBJ1-1,-,CASSTDRSMNTEAFF,TGCGCCAGCAGCACAGACAGATCGATGAACACTGAAGCTTTCTTT
TRBV12-5,-,TRBJ2-1,TRBD2,CASAPGTSGTDEQFF,TGTGCTAGTGCCCCCGGGACTAGCGGGACCGATGAGCAGTTCTTC
TRBV5-1,-,TRBJ2-5,-,CASSLDAREETQYF,TGCGCCAGCAGCTTGGATGCGAGGGAAGAGACCCAGTACTTC
TRBV27,-,TRBJ1-2,TRBD1,CASSPNRGLEGYTF,TGTGCCAGCAGTCCCAACAGGGGACTGGAGGGCTACACCTTC
TRBV18,-,TRBJ2-3,-,CASSTTGHSDTQYF,TGTGCCAGCTCAACGACGGGGCATAGTGATACGCAGTATTTT
TRBV19,-,TRBJ1-3,-,CASSIGQASGNTIYF,TGTGCCAGTAGTATCGGGCAGGCCTCTGGAAACACCATATATTTT
TRBV5-1,-,TRBJ2-1,TRBD2,CASSLDSSGYNEQFF,TGCGCCAGCAGCTTGGATTCTAGCGGATACAATGAGCAGTTCTTC
TRBV28,-,TRBJ2-2,-,CASSFWSTNTGELFF,TGTGCCAGCAGTTTTTGGTCCACTAACACCGGGGAGCTGTTTTTT
TRBV19,-,TRBJ1-4,-,CASSPLGKGNEKLFF,TGTGCCAGTAGTCCACTCGGAAAGGGGAATGAAAAACTGTTTTTT
TRBV5-1,-,TRBJ2-1,TRBD2,CASRSSGRTINEQFF,TGCGCCAGCAGATCAAGCGGGAGGACGATAAATGAGCAGTTCTTC
TRBV18,-,TRBJ2-5,TRBD2,CASSRGRGSQETQYF,TGTGCCAGCTCACGAGGGCGGGGGTCGCAGGAGACCCAGTACTTC
TRBV5-4,few,TRBJ2-2,TRBD1,CASSPTGFGGELFF,TGTGCCAGCAGCCCGACAGGGTTTGGCGGGGAGCTGTTTTTT
TRBV29-1,-,TRBJ1-1,TRBD1,CSVFETGGNTEAFF,TGCAGCGTTTTCGAGACAGGGGGGAACACTGAAGCTTTCTTT
TRBV6-1,few,TRBJ2-7,-,CASSGIGVRGEQYF,TGTGCCAGCAGCGGTATCGGGGTAAGGGGCGAGCAGTACTTC
TRBV11-2,-,TRBJ2-1,TRBD2,CASSQRTSVDNEQFF,TGTGCCAGCAGCCAGCGGACTAGCGTAGACAATGAGCAGTTCTTC
TRBV11-2,few,TRBJ1-2,-,CASSLELSGYTF,TGTGCCAGCAGCTTAGAACTAAGTGGCTACACCTTC
TRBV28,-,TRBJ2-7,-,CASSPSVYEQYF,TGTGCCAGCAGTCCTTCGGTCTACGAGCAGTACTTC
TRBV5-4,-,TRBJ2-7,TRBD1,CASRRDRGFEQYF,TGTGCCAGCAGAAGGGACAGGGGCTTCGAGCAGTACTTC
TRBV5-8,-,TRBJ1-2,-,CASTQTGRGGYTF,TGTGCCAGCACCCAAACCGGCCGTGGTGGCTACACCTTC
TRBV7-6,-,TRBJ2-5,-,CASSLQGWETQYF,TGTGCCAGCAGCTTACAGGGGTGGGAGACCCAGTACTTC
TRBV5-6,once,TRBJ2-1,-,CASSPLTGSEQFF,TGTGCCAGCAGCCCGCTTACCGGATCGGAGCAGTTCTTC
TRBV2,few,TRBJ2-7,-,CASRDRRLHEQYF,TGTGCCAGCAGGGACAGAAGACTCCACGAGCAGTACTTC
TRBV10-2,-,TRBJ2-7,-,CASFPGGSAGGSEQYF,TGCGCCAGCTTCCCCGGGGGGTCGGCAGGGGGTTCCGAGCAGTACTTC
TRBV5-1,-,TRBJ2-3,-,CASSLVGSRTDTQYF,TGCGCCAGCAGCTTGGTGGGCTCTCGCACAGATACGCAGTATTTT
TRBV9,-,TRBJ2-3,TRBD2,CASSPWDGTTGDTQYF,TGTGCCAGCAGCCCGTGGGACGGGACTACGGGAGATACGCAGTATTTT
TRBV2,-,TRBJ2-1,TRBD2,CASAKLAGVNEQFF,TGTGCCAGCGCGAAACTAGCGGGAGTGAATGAGCAGTTCTTC
TRBV27,-,TRBJ2-3,-,CASRFGSGRDGGTDTQYF,TGTGCCAGCAGGTTCGGGTCGGGGCGGGATGGGGGCACAGATACGCAGTATTTT
TRBV5-8,-,TRBJ2-2,-,CASPPGHSWDGGELFF,TGTGCCAGCCCCCCGGGACATTCGTGGGATGGCGGGGAGCTGTTTTTT
TRBV2,few,TRBJ1-2,TRBD1,CASSGDSLYGYTF,TGTGCCAGCAGTGGGGACAGCCTCTATGGCTACACCTTC
TRBV7-9,-,TRBJ1-5,-,CASSGANQPQHF,TGTGCCAGCAGTGGGGCCAATCAGCCCCAGCATTTT
TRBV28,-,TRBJ1-1,-,CASSFFGGHMNTEAFF,TGTGCCAGCAGTTTCTTTGGGGGCCACATGAACACTGAAGCTTTCTTT
TRBV19,few,TRBJ2-7,-,CASSNQGSNSYEQYF,TGTGCCAGTAGTAATCAGGGCTCTAACTCCTACGAGCAGTACTTC
TRBV28,-,TRBJ2-7,TRBD2,CASSSSGPSYEQYF,TGTGCCAGCAGTTCTAGCGGGCCCTCCTACGAGCAGTACTTC
TRBV11-2,-,TRBJ2-3,TRBD1,CASRTRQGTDTQYF,TGTGCCAGCAGGACGAGACAGGGAACAGATACGCAGTATTTT
TRBV28,-,TRBJ1-1,TRBD1,CASSFGKDRLNTEAFF,TGTGCCAGCAGTTTCGGAAAGGACAGGTTGAACACTGAAGCTTTCTTT
TRBV5-1,-,TRBJ2-1,TRBD2,CASSLPLFGRGRTIEQFF,TGCGCCAGCAGCTTGCCGCTCTTTGGGAGGGGCCGTACAATTGAGCAGTTCTTC
TRBV6-1,-,TRBJ1-5,-,CASSAGSNQPQHF,TGTGCCAGCAGTGCGGGGAGCAATCAGCCCCAGCATTTT
TRBV28,-,TRBJ1-2,-,CASTSRYGYTF,TGTGCCAGCACGAGTAGATATGGCTACACCTTC
TRBV14,-,TRBJ2-1,-,CASSQVNNNEQFF,TGTGCCAGCAGCCAAGTTAATAACAATGAGCAGTTCTTC
TRBV28,-,TRBJ1-5,TRBD1,CATQARDRPIQPQHF,TGTGCCACCCAGGCTAGGGACAGGCCGATTCAGCCCCAGCATTTT
TRBV7-7,-,TRBJ2-3,TRBD1,CASSLTGYPDTQYF,TGTGCCAGCAGCTTGACAGGGTACCCAGATACGCAGTATTTT